These 10 T cell receptor beta chains came from one sample sequenced in a study of T cells in tuberculosis. Only in-frame clones appear in the TCRdb table, and some are missing; sequencing was by immunoSEQ multiplex PCR. The data contain fewer than 40,000 clones, approximately 94% of them singletons. The specimen was PBMCs. The receptors come from a donor between 10 and 35 years old with latent tuberculosis or without tuberculosis infection.

The V call is TRBV5-4, the J call TRBJ2-3; D is ambiguous. Germline CDR1 is SGHNT and CDR2 is YYREEE (reference sequence). Trimming stripped 6 bases from V and 0 bases from J, with 14 bases between. The CDR3 spans 15 residues. CDR3 nucleotides: TGTGCCAGCAAGCGTGACTTTGCTAGCACAGATACGCAGTATTTT. It yields the protein CASKRDFASTDTQYF.

The chain has TRBV30 and TRBJ2-3; 14 bases match TRBD2. J was trimmed by 4 bases and V by 3 bases; bases with no gene match: 15. The CDR3 has 19 amino acids. The germline CDR1 and CDR2 sequences are GTSNPN and SVGIG (reference sequence). CDR3 sequence: CAWSKFLTSGRAGPDTQYF. For the CDR3, the DNA is TGTGCCTGGAGCAAATTCTTGACTAGCGGGAGGGCAGGGCCAGATACGCAGTATTTT.

V and J are TRBV5-1 and TRBJ2-1; no definite D call. The CDR3 sequence is 12 residues long. Germline lookup yields CDR1 SGHRS and CDR2 YFSETQ. V was clipped by 3 bases and J by 10 bases, with 11 bases between them. CDR3 nucleotides: TGCGCCAGCAGCTCCGAAAGTGAGGAGCAGTTCTTC. Its translation: CASSSESEEQFF.

The rearrangement joins TRBV30 to TRBJ2-7, with 9 bases fitting TRBD1. CDR1 is GTSNPN, CDR2 SVGIG, per germline (reference sequence). The CDR3 consists of 14 residues. V gave up 8 bases and J gave up 3 bases; unmatched junction bases: 11. The CDR3 here is CAQTHRGRHYEQYF. CDR3 nucleotides: TGTGCCCAGACGCACAGGGGGCGGCACTACGAGCAGTACTTC.

The chain carries TRBV6-4 and TRBJ1-1, with a possible D match to TRBD1 (5 bases). V shed 0 bases and J shed 1 base, with 9 bases lying between them. CDR3 length: 15 amino acids. Per germline, CDR1 MRHNA and CDR2 SNTAGT. The CDR3 region has the DNA TGTGCCAGCAGTGACTCAAGGACACCGAACACTGAAGCTTTCTTT. Its protein product is CASSDSRTPNTEAFF.

This clone was picked up one time. Here the CDR3 reads CAISGSGKTDTQYF. The CDR3 bases are TGTGCCATCAGTGGTAGCGGGAAAACAGATACGCAGTATTTT. The chain couples TRBV10-3 to TRBJ2-3; 8 bases align to TRBD2. Per the germline V gene, CDR1 is ENHRY and CDR2 is SYGVKD. CDR3 length: 14 amino acids. V was pared by 4 bases and J by 3 bases, with 3 bases of the junction left unmatched.

The chain has TRBV18 and TRBJ1-5; no clear D gene. The germline gives CDR1 KGHSH, CDR2 LQKENI. The length of the CDR3 is 16 residues. Between the trimmed V and J ends, which lost 3 bases and 2 bases, there was a span of 14 bases. CDR3 protein: CASSPSRARGNQPQHF. As DNA, the CDR3 is TGTGCCAGCTCACCTTCGAGGGCGCGGGGCAATCAGCCCCAGCATTTT.

The CDR3 bases are TGTGCCAGCAGCCAGGGGCCAGGGGGCAGAGAAGCTTTCTTT. Protein: CASSQGPGGREAFF. The rearrangement joins TRBV14 to TRBJ1-1; TRBD1 matches 8 bases. The CDR3 is 14 residues long. Trimming at V came to 3 bases and at J to 8 bases, leaving 8 bases not matched to a gene. Per the germline V gene, CDR1 is SGHDN and CDR2 is FVKESK.

The CDR3 protein is CASSLVEGLAKNIQYF. The CDR3, as DNA: TGTGCCAGCAGCTTGGTGGAGGGACTAGCCAAAAACATTCAGTACTTC. The V gene is TRBV7-9, the J gene TRBJ2-4, with D possibly matching TRBD2 (6 bases). Trimming took off 3 bases at V and 0 bases at J, with 12 bases between the two ends. The CDR3 has 16 residues. CDR1 and CDR2 from the germline V gene are SEHNR and FQNEAQ (reference sequence).

V gene TRBV28 combines with J gene TRBJ1-1; unclear D gene. Trimming pared 7 bases from V and 7 bases from J, leaving 10 bases between. Germline V gives CDR1 MDHEN, CDR2 SYDVKM. This CDR3 contains 11 residues. The DNA for the CDR3 is TGTGCCAGCACCAAAGGCGGTGAAGCTTTCTTT. Translated, it gives CASTKGGEAFF.